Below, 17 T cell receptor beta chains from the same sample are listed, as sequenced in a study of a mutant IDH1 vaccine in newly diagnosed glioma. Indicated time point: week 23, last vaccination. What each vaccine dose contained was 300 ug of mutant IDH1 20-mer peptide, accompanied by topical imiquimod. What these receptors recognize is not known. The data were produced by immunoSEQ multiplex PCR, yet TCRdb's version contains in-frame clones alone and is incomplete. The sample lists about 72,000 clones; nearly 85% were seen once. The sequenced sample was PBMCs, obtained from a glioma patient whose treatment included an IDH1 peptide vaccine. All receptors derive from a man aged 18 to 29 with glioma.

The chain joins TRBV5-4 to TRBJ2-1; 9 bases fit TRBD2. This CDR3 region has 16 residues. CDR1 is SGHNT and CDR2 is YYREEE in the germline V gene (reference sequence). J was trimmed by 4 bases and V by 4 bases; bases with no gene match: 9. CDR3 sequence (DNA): TGTGCCAGCAGCGCCCCGACTAGCGGAGCATACAATGAGCAGTTCTTC. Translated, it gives CASSAPTSGAYNEQFF.

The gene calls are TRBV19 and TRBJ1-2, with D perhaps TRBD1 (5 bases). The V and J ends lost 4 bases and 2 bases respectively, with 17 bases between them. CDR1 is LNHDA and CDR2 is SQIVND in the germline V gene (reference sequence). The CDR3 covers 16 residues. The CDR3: CASSTLGGDGNYGYTF. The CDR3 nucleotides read TGTGCCAGTAGTACCCTTGGGGGGGATGGAAACTATGGCTACACCTTC.

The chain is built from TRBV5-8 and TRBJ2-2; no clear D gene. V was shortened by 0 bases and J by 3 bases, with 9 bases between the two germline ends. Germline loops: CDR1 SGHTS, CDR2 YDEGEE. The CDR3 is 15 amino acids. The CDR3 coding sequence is TGTGCCAGCAGCTTGGGGCTACAGTACACCGGGGAGCTGTTTTTT. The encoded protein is CASSLGLQYTGELFF.

CDR3 residues: CASSRQASTDTQYF. The CDR3 DNA reads as TGCGCCAGCAGCCGACAGGCTAGCACAGATACGCAGTATTTT. The chain joins TRBV5-1 to TRBJ2-3; TRBD1 might be the D (6 bases). V was shortened by 4 bases and J by 0 bases, with 9 bases between the two germline ends. Germline loops: CDR1 SGHRS, CDR2 YFSETQ. The CDR3 consists of 14 residues.

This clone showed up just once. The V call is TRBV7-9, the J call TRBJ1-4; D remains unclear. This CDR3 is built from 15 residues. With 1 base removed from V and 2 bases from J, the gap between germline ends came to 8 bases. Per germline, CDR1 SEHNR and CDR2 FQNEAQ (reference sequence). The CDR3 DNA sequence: TGTGCCAGCAGCTTAGACGCCCGGACTAATGAAAAACTGTTTTTT. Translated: CASSLDARTNEKLFF.

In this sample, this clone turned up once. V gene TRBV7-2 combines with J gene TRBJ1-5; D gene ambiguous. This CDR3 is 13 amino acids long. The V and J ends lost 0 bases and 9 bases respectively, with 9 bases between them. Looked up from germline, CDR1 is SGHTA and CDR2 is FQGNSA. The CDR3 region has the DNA TGTGCCAGCAGCTTAGCGGGTTTAGGGCCCCAGCATTTT. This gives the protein CASSLAGLGPQHF. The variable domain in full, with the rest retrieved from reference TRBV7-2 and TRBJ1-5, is GAGVSQSPSNKVTEKGKDVELRCDPISGHTALYWYRQSLGQGLEFLIYFQGNSAPDKSGLPSDRFSAERTGGSVSTLTIQRTQQEDSAVYLCASSLAGLGPQHFGDGTRLSIL.

CDR3 protein: CASSLGLAVTDTQYF. CDR3 nucleotide sequence: TGTGCCAGCAGCTTAGGACTAGCGGTCACAGATACGCAGTATTTT. The V and J genes are TRBV11-1 and TRBJ2-3; 9 nucleotides align to TRBD2. Germline lookup yields CDR1 SGHAT and CDR2 FQDESV (reference sequence). The CDR3 is 15 amino acids. The V and J ends lost 1 base and 2 bases, in that order; junction bases with no gene match: 1. Using reference TRBV11-1 and TRBJ2-3 for the parts outside the CDR3, the full variable domain is EAEVAQSPRYKITEKSQAVAFWCDPISGHATLYWYRQILGQGPELLVQFQDESVVDDSQLPKDRFSAERLKGVDSTLKIQPAELGDSAMYLCASSLGLAVTDTQYFGPGTRLTVL.

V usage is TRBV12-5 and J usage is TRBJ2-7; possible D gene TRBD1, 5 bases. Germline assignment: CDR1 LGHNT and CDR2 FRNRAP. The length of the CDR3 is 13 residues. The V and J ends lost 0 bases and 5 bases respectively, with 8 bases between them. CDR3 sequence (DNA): TGTGCTAGTGGTTTGGTCAGGGCACACGAGCAGTACTTC. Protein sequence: CASGLVRAHEQYF.

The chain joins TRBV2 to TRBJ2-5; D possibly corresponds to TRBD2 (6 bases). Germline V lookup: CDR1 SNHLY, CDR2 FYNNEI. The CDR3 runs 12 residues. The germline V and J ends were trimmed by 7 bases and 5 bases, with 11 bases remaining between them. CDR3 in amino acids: CASKLARETQYF. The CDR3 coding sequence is TGTGCCAGCAAACTAGCTCGGGAGACCCAGTACTTC.

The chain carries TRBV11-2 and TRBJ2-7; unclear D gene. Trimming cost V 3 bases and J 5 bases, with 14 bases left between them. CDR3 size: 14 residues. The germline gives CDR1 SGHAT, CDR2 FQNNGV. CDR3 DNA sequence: TGTGCCAGCAGCTTTTTTCTCTCCATGGACGAGCAGTACTTC. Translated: CASSFFLSMDEQYF. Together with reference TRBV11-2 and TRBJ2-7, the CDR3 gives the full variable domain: EAGVAQSPRYKIIEKRQSVAFWCNPISGHATLYWYQQILGQGPKLLIQFQNNGVVDDSQLPKDRFSAERLKGVDSTLKIQPAKLEDSAVYLCASSFFLSMDEQYFGPGTRLTVT.

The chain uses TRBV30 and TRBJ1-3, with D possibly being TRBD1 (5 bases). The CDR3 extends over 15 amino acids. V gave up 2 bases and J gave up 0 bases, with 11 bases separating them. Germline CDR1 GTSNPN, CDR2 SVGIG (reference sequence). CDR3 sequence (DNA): TGTGCCTGGAGTCCCGGGGCAAGCTCTGGAAACACCATATATTTT. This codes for CAWSPGASSGNTIYF.

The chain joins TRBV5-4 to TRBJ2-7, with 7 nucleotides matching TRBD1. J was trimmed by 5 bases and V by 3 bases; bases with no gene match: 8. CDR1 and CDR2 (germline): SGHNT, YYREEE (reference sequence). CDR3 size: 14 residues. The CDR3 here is CASSYSTGIHEQYF. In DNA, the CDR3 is TGTGCCAGCAGCTACTCGACAGGGATCCACGAGCAGTACTTC. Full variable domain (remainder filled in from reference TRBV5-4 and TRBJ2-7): ETGVTQSPTHLIKTRGQQVTLRCSSQSGHNTVSWYQQALGQGPQFIFQYYREEENGRGNFPPRFSGLQFPNYSSELNVNALELDDSALYLCASSYSTGIHEQYFGPGTRLTVT.

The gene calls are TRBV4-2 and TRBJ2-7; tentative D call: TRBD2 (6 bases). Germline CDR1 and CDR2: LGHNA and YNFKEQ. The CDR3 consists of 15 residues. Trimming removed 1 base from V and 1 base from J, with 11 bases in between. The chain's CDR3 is CASSQVASESYEQYF. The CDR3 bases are TGTGCCAGCAGCCAAGTTGCTAGCGAGTCCTACGAGCAGTACTTC.

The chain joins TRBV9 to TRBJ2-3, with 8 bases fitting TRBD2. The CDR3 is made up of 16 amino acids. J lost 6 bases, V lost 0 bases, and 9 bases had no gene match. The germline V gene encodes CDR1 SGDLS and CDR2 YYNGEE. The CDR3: CASSVGLRGAGDTQYF. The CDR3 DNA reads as TGTGCCAGCAGCGTAGGTCTGCGGGGGGCGGGGGATACGCAGTATTTT. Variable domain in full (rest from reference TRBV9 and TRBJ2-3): DSGVTQTPKHLITATGQRVTLRCSPRSGDLSVYWYQQSLDQGLQFLIQYYNGEERAKGNILERFSAQQFPDLHSELNLSSLELGDSALYFCASSVGLRGAGDTQYFGPGTRLTVL.

CDR3 sequence: CASGLRLSSYNEQFF. For the CDR3, the DNA is TGTGCCAGTGGGCTACGACTGAGCTCCTACAATGAGCAGTTCTTC. The V and J genes are TRBV19 and TRBJ2-1; the D is unclear. V lost 8 bases, J lost 0 bases, and 14 bases lay in between. This CDR3 region has 15 residues. Germline CDR1 reads LNHDA; CDR2 reads SQIVND (reference sequence).

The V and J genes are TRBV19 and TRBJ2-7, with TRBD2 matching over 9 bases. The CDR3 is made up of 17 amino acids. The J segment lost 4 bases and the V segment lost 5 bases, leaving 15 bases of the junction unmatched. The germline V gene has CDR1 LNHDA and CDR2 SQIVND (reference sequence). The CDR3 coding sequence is TGTGCCAGTAGTCTCCTGGGGCAAGGGCTAGCGGGGTACGAGCAGTACTTC. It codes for CASSLLGQGLAGYEQYF.

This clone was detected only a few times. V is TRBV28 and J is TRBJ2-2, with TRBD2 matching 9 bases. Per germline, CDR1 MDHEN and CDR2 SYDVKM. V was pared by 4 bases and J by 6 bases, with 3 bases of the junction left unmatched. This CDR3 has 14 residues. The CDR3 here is CASSSRLAAGELFF. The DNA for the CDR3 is TGTGCCAGCAGTTCCCGACTAGCGGCCGGGGAGCTGTTTTTT.